The clone carrying this T cell receptor beta chain was counted between two and nine times. Its specificity is unknown. These data come from a study of CD8 T cells in ankylosing spondylitis. Study-level findings and limits: A TCR beta motif made of fewer than ten highly homologous variants seemed typical of ankylosing spondylitis blood. Disease-associated clones were reportedly significantly overrepresented in matched ankylosing spondylitis synovial fluid.

V lost 3 bases and J 6 bases, leaving 12 bases between the germline ends. Germline-derived CDR1 and CDR2 are SGHRS and YFSETQ. The length of the CDR3 is 14 residues. As the method for making TCR beta libraries, quantitative 5'-RACE with molecular barcodes was used. MiXCR was run by TCRdb on the 5' RACE reads, yielding one entry per CDR3 protein. This sample has approximately 210,000 distinct CDR3 sequences, with roughly 12% found just once. The chain combines TRBV5-1 with TRBJ2-2; D ambiguous. The sample comprised blood, either unsorted or a sorted T cell fraction (not recorded which). This receptor was obtained from a male donor with ankylosing spondylitis or in good health (not recorded which). The DNA for the CDR3 is TGCGCCAGCAGCTCACGGGTCGGGCCCGGGGAGCTGTTTTTT. It specifies CASSSRVGPGELFF.